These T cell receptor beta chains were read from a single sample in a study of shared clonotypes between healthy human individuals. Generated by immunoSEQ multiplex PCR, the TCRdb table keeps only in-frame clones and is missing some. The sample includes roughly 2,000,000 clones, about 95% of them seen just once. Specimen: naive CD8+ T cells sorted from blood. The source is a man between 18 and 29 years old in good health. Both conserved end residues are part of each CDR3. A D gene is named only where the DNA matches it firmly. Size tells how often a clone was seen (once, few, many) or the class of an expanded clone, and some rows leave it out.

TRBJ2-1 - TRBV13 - TGTGCCAGCAGCTTAGCCCTTATTAATGAGCAGTTCTTC CASSLALINEQFF
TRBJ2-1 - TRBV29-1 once TGCAGCGTCTACCCAGTCGGGTCCTACAATGAGCAGTTCTTC CSVYPVGSYNEQFF
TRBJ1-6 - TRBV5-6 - TGTGCCAGCAGCTTGCGGTCACGGGAGGCCCTCCACTTT CASSLRSREALHF
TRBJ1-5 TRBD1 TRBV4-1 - TGCGCCAGCAGCCAAGACTTAGGGGGACAGAACATCAATCAGCCCCAGCATTTT CASSQDLGGQNINQPQHF
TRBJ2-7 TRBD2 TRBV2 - TGTGCCAGCAGTGAGGGACTAGTCACGAGTGAGCAGTACTTC CASSEGLVTSEQYF
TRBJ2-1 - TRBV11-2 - TGTGCCAGCAGTTTCGGCTTCAATGAGCAGTTCTTC CASSFGFNEQFF
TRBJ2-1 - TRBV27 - TGTGCCAGCAGTCAATCAGGCTACAATGAGCAGTTCTTC CASSQSGYNEQFF
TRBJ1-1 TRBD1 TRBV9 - TGTGCCAGCAGCGAGGGACAGGCAGGTAACACTGAAGCTTTCTTT CASSEGQAGNTEAFF
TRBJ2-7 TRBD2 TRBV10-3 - TGTGCCATCAGTGAGCAAAGTAGCGGGGTGAACTACGAGCAGTACTTC CAISEQSSGVNYEQYF
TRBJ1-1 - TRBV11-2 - TGTGCCAGCAGCTACAGGGACTGGGGCACTGAAGCTTTCTTT CASSYRDWGTEAFF
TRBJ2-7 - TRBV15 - TGTGCCACCAGCAGAGGAGGCCCCTGGGGCCAAGAGCAGTACTTC CATSRGGPWGQEQYF
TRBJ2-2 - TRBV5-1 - TGCGCCAGCAGCTTGTTAGGACAGCCGGTGGAGGGGGAGCTGTTTTTT CASSLLGQPVEGELFF
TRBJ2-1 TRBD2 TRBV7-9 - TGTGCCAGCAGCTCGGTACTAGCGGATACTTACAATGAGCAGTTCTTC CASSSVLADTYNEQFF
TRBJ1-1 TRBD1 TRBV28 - TGTGCCAGCAGTTTCCCGACAGGGAGGGATACTGAAGCTTTCTTT CASSFPTGRDTEAFF
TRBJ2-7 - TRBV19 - TGTGCCAGTAGTATATTCGGATTCCACGAGCAGTACTTC CASSIFGFHEQYF
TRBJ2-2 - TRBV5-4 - TGTGCCCAGGGCAAAACGAACACCGGGGAGCTGTTTTTT CAQGKTNTGELFF
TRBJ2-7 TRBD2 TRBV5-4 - TGTGCCAGCAGCTTGACTAGCGGATTATATTCCTACGAGCAGTACTTC CASSLTSGLYSYEQYF
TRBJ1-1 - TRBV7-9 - TGTGCCAGCAGCGATCCGACAGCCCTGGTCACTGAAGCTTTCTTT CASSDPTALVTEAFF
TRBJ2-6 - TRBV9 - TGTGCCAGCACGGCTGGTGGGGGCCCTTCCTCTGGGGCCAACGTCCTGACTTTC CASTAGGGPSSGANVLTF
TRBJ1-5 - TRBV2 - TGTGCCAGCAGTGAATGGTTGGGCGGACTCTATAGCAATCAGCCCCAGCATTTT CASSEWLGGLYSNQPQHF
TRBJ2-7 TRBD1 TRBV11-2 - TGTGCCAGCAGCTTCAGGGGGGAGCAGTACTTC CASSFRGEQYF
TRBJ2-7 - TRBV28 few TGTGCCAGCAGTTGGCAGGGGTGGTACGAGCAGTACTTC CASSWQGWYEQYF
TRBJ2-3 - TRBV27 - TGTGCCAGCAGTTTATCACCCGGGGGCGCATTAGATACGCAGTATTTT CASSLSPGGALDTQYF
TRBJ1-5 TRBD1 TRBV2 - TGTGCCAGCAGTGAAGGGCAGGGGACAGGCCGGGGCAATCAGCCCCAGCATTTT CASSEGQGTGRGNQPQHF
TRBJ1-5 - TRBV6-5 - TGTGCCAGCAGTTACTCGAGGGGAAGCGGCCAGCCCCAGCATTTT CASSYSRGSGQPQHF
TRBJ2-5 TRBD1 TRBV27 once TGTGCCAGCAGTTTATGGGCAGGGGGAGCCGGGGAGACCCAGTACTTC CASSLWAGGAGETQYF
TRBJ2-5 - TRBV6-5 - TGTCCGAGGAGAGGGACGGAGACCCAGTACTTC CPRRGTETQYF
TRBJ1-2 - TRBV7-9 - TGTGCCAGCAGCCCTACCCAAACACCGGTTGCGGGCTACACCTTC CASSPTQTPVAGYTF
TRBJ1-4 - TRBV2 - TGTGCCAGCAGTGAAGGATGGACGGCTACAACTAATGAAAAACTGTTTTTT CASSEGWTATTNEKLFF
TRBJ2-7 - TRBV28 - TGTGCCAGCAGTGCACTTCTACAGGGTTCGTACGAGCAGTACTTC CASSALLQGSYEQYF
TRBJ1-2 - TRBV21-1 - TGTGCCAGCAGCAATCGGGGACGAGACCCTGGCTACACCTTC CASSNRGRDPGYTF
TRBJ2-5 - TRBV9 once TGTGCCAGCAGCTCCTCGAGTCGGGGGCGGGCCCAGTACTTC CASSSSSRGRAQYF
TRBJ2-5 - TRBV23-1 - TGCGCCAGCAGTCAATCGGGGAGGGCGAGGCAGGGGATTCTGGGCCAGTACTTC CASSQSGRARQGILGQYF
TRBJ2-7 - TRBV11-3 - TGTGCCAGCAGCTTAGGTGGAAGTGCCGAGCAGTACTTC CASSLGGSAEQYF
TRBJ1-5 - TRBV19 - TGTGCCAGTAGTATAGTATCGACAGGTCGGGAGCCCCAGCATTTT CASSIVSTGREPQHF
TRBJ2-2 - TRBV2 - TGTGCCAGCAGAGGCGAATTGGGGGAGCTGTTTTTT CASRGELGELFF
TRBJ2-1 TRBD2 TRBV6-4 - TGTGCCAGCAGTATTTCGAGGGCGGGGGGTTCATACAATGAGCAGTTCTTC CASSISRAGGSYNEQFF
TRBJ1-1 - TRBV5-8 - TGTGCCAACGACCTAGGCGGGAACACTGAAGCTTTCTTT CANDLGGNTEAFF
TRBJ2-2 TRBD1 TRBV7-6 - TGTGCCAGCAGCGCCGCTTCGACAGGGGGCGGGGAGCTGTTTTTT CASSAASTGGGELFF
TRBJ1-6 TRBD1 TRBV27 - TGTGCCAGCAGTTTTCAACAGGGGGAACGCTATAATTCACCCCTCCACTTT CASSFQQGERYNSPLHF
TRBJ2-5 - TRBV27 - TGTGCCAGCAGTTTAGGGCTGGGCGGGCCCGCCCAAGAGACCCAGTACTTC CASSLGLGGPAQETQYF
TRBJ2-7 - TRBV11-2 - TGTGCCAGCAGCCTTGGCCCCTTGCAGTACTTC CASSLGPLQYF
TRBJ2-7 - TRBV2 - TGTGCCAGCACGTTCGGGGGCGCTTACTTC CASTFGGAYF
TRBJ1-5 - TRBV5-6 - TGTGCCAGCAGCTTGGTTACAGGCAATCAGCCCCAGCATTTT CASSLVTGNQPQHF
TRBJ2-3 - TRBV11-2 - TGTGCCAGCAGCACCCCCCAAGGAGATACGCAGTATTTT CASSTPQGDTQYF
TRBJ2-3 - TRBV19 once TGTGCCAGTAGTATGGGTGAGGGTTGGGATACGCAGTATTTT CASSMGEGWDTQYF
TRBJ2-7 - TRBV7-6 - TGTGCCAGCAGCTCTTTTCGCGTGGGGTCGAACGAGCAGTACTTC CASSSFRVGSNEQYF
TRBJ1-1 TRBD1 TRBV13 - TGTGCCAGCAGCTCGCAACCACCTACAGGGGGGGGGACTGAAGCTTTCTTT CASSSQPPTGGGTEAFF
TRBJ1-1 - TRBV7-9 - TGTGCCAGCAGCTTATTTACACGAGGAGACACTGAAGCTTTCTTT CASSLFTRGDTEAFF
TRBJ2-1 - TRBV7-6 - TGTGCCAGCAGCTATTATAGCGGACACAATGAGCAGTTCTTC CASSYYSGHNEQFF
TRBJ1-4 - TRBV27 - TGTGCCAGCAGTTATACAGCAACTAATGAAAAACTGTTTTTT CASSYTATNEKLFF
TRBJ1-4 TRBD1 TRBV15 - TGTGCCACCAGCACTCCGACAGGGGGGAAGACTAATGAAAAACTGTTTTTT CATSTPTGGKTNEKLFF
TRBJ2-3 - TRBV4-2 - TGTGCCAGCAGCCAAGAGGGAGAGTATATGCAGTATTTT CASSQEGEYMQYF
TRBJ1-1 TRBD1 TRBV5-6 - TGTGCCAGCAGTCCGTTTACAGGGGGCACTGAAGCTTTCTTT CASSPFTGGTEAFF